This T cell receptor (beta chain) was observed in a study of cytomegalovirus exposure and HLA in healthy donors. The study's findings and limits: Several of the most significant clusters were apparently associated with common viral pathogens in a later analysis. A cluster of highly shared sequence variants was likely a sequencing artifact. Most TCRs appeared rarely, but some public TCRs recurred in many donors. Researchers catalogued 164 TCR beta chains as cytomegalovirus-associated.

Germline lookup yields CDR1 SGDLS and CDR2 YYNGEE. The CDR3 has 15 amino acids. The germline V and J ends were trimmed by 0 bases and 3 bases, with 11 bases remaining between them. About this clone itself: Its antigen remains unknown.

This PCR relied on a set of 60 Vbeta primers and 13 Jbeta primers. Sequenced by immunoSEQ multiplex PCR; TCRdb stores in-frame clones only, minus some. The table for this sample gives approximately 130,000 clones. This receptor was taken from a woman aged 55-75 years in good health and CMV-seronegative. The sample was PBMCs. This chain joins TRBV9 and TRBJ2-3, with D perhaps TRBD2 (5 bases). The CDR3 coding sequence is TGTGCCAGCAGCGTAGAGGAAAGGAGGACAGATACGCAGTATTTT. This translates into CASSVEERRTDTQYF.